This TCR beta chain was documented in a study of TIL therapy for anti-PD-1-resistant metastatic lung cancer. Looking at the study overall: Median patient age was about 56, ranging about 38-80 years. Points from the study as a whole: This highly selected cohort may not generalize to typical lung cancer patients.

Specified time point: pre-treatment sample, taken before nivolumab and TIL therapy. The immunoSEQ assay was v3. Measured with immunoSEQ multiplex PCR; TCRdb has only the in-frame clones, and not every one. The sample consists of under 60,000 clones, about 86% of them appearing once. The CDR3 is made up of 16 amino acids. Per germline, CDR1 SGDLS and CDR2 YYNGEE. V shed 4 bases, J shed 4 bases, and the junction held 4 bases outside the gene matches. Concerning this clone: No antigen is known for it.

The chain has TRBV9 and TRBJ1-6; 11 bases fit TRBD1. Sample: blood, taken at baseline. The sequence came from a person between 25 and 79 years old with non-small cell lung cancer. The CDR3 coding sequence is TGTGCCAGCAGCTCGGGACAGGGGGGGTATAATTCACCCCTCCACTTT. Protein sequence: CASSSGQGGYNSPLHF. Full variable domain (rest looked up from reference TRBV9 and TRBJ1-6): DSGVTQTPKHLITATGQRVTLRCSPRSGDLSVYWYQQSLDQGLQFLIQYYNGEERAKGNILERFSAQQFPDLHSELNLSSLELGDSALYFCASSSGQGGYNSPLHFGNGTRLTVT.